Each of the 24 T cell receptor beta chains below was sequenced from the same sample in a study of cytomegalovirus exposure and HLA in healthy donors. The primer mix had 60 Vbeta and 13 Jbeta primers. Data came from immunoSEQ multiplex PCR; TCRdb stores just in-frame clones and leaves some out. The sample includes around 150,000 clones, approximately 88% of them seen just once. Sequenced input: PBMCs. The receptors originated from a woman between 35 and 50 years old in good health and CMV-seronegative.

The chain joins TRBV29-1 to TRBJ1-5; 8 positions agree with TRBD1. This CDR3 spans 16 amino acids. The V segment lost 3 bases and the J segment 1 base; nucleotides outside the gene matches: 8. Germline lookup yields CDR1 SQVTM and CDR2 ANQGSEA. The CDR3: CSVETQGVWSNQPQHF. The DNA of the CDR3 is TGCAGCGTTGAGACACAGGGGGTGTGGAGCAATCAGCCCCAGCATTTT.

The V gene is TRBV6-5, the J gene TRBJ1-1; the D gene is possibly TRBD1 (5 bases). Germline-derived CDR1 and CDR2 are MNHEY and SVGAGI. The CDR3 extends over 14 amino acids. Deletions cut 6 bases from V and 0 bases from J, with 11 bases between. The DNA for the CDR3 is TGTGCCAGCAGGAAGGGGAACATGAACACTGAAGCTTTCTTT. Translating gives CASRKGNMNTEAFF.

The V call is TRBV5-4, the J call TRBJ1-4; 7 bases map to TRBD1. Germline trimming cut 2 bases from V and 6 bases from J; bases unmatched to any gene: 10. Germline V gene lookup returns CDR1 SGHNT and CDR2 YYREEE (reference sequence). This CDR3 spans 16 amino acids. CDR3 in amino acids: CASSLISGQGDEKLFF. The CDR3 DNA follows: TGTGCCAGCAGCTTAATCAGCGGGCAGGGGGATGAAAAACTGTTTTTT. Using reference TRBV5-4 and TRBJ1-4 for the parts outside the CDR3, the full variable domain is ETGVTQSPTHLIKTRGQQVTLRCSSQSGHNTVSWYQQALGQGPQFIFQYYREEENGRGNFPPRFSGLQFPNYSSELNVNALELDDSALYLCASSLISGQGDEKLFFGSGTQLSVL.

V is TRBV27 and J is TRBJ2-1; 8 positions match TRBD2. Germline trimming cut 8 bases from V and 3 bases from J; bases unmatched to any gene: 6. The CDR3 has 14 amino acids. Germline lookup yields CDR1 MNHEY and CDR2 SMNVEV (reference sequence). In nucleotides, the CDR3 is TGTGCCAGCGGTATTAGCGGGAACTACAATGAGCAGTTCTTC. This translates into CASGISGNYNEQFF.

The chain uses TRBV2 and TRBJ2-7; 10 bases align to TRBD2. The CDR3 loop spans 14 amino acids. Germline-derived CDR1 and CDR2 are SNHLY and FYNNEI. V shed 4 bases, J shed 6 bases, and the junction held 6 bases outside the gene matches. The CDR3 protein is CASSALRLAGEQYF. The CDR3 nucleotides are TGTGCCAGCAGTGCCCTACGACTAGCGGGCGAGCAGTACTTC. Variable domain in full (rest from reference TRBV2 and TRBJ2-7): EPEVTQTPSHQVTQMGQEVILRCVPISNHLYFYWYRQILGQKVEFLVSFYNNEISEKSEIFDDQFSVERPDGSNFTLKIRSTKLEDSAMYFCASSALRLAGEQYFGPGTRLTVT.

The V and J genes are TRBV15 and TRBJ2-7, with 11 bases lining up with TRBD2. CDR3 length: 16 amino acids. CDR1 is LNHNV, CDR2 YYDKDF, per germline (reference sequence). The V and J ends lost 1 base and 5 bases, in that order; junction bases with no gene match: 7. CDR3 in amino acids: CATSRGLAGGSHEQYF. CDR3 bases: TGTGCCACCAGCAGAGGCCTAGCGGGAGGATCCCACGAGCAGTACTTC.

The rearrangement links TRBV11-1 to TRBJ2-6, with D perhaps TRBD2 (6 bases). CDR1 and CDR2 (germline): SGHAT, FQDESV (reference sequence). V was trimmed by 5 bases and J by 6 bases, leaving 20 bases between them. There are 17 residues in the CDR3. For the CDR3, the DNA is TGTGCCAGCAGCCAGCTCCCGGGAGCCCTACAGGCCAACGTCCTGACTTTC. Translated: CASSQLPGALQANVLTF.

In regard to this clone: One end of the junction does not line up with germline, which may come from a read error. The rearrangement links TRBV7-9 to TRBJ2-5; TRBD1 is a possible D gene (6 bases). Germline CDR1 is SEHNR and CDR2 is FQNEAQ (reference sequence). CDR3 length: 14 amino acids. For the CDR3, the DNA is TGTTCCAGCAGCTTAGAAGGGTCGTGGGGGCCCCAGTACTTC. Amino acids: CSSSLEGSWGPQYF. Complete variable domain (other parts from reference TRBV7-9 and TRBJ2-5): DTGVSQNPRHKITKRGQNVTFRCDPISEHNRLYWYRQTLGQGPEFLTYFQNEAQLEKSRLLSDRFSAERPKGSFSTLEIQRTEQGDSAMYLCSSSLEGSWGPQYFGPGTRLLVL.

This clone was found once. The rearrangement links TRBV30 to TRBJ1-5; D is undetermined. The CDR3 extends over 14 amino acids. The germline gives CDR1 GTSNPN, CDR2 SVGIG (reference sequence). V shed 0 bases and J shed 5 bases, with 11 bases lying between them. The CDR3 loop is CAWSVSALDQPQHF. The DNA for the CDR3 is TGTGCCTGGAGTGTTTCCGCGCTCGATCAGCCCCAGCATTTT.

This chain links TRBV19 with TRBJ2-1, with 7 bases that match TRBD2. CDR3 length: 17 residues. V was pared by 0 bases and J by 4 bases, with 9 bases of the junction left unmatched. Germline CDR1 is LNHDA and CDR2 is SQIVND (reference sequence). The DNA for the CDR3 is TGTGCCAGTAGTATAGAAGGGGCCGGCGGGGGATACAATGAGCAGTTCTTC. It is translated as CASSIEGAGGGYNEQFF.

CDR3 residues: CASSQEVGTSFPYEQYF. In DNA form, the CDR3 reads TGTGCCAGCAGCCAAGAAGTGGGGACTAGCTTTCCGTACGAGCAGTACTTC. V gene TRBV4-2 combines with J gene TRBJ2-7, with 9 bases lining up with TRBD2. From germline, CDR1 is LGHNA and CDR2 YNFKEQ. The CDR3 covers 17 residues. V gave up 0 bases and J gave up 4 bases; unmatched junction bases: 10.

The gene calls are TRBV5-5 and TRBJ1-2, with 7 bases fitting TRBD1. V trimming: 4 bases; J trimming: 5 bases; junction bases outside the gene matches: 8. The CDR3 loop spans 14 amino acids. Germline CDR1 SGHKS, CDR2 YYEKEE (reference sequence). The CDR3 nucleotides are TGTGCCAGCAGCCCGGGGGACAGCCGGTATGGCTACACCTTC. It encodes CASSPGDSRYGYTF.

The chain joins TRBV11-3 to TRBJ1-4, with no clear D. The germline V and J ends were trimmed by 2 bases and 0 bases, with 7 bases remaining between them. This CDR3 contains 15 residues. CDR1 SGHNT and CDR2 YENEEA come from the germline V gene. The DNA for the CDR3 is TGTGCCAGCAGCTTAACGAGTGCAACTAATGAAAAACTGTTTTTT. Protein: CASSLTSATNEKLFF.

The rearrangement uses TRBV6-1 and TRBJ1-1; 11 bases fit TRBD1. The CDR3 covers 15 residues. From germline, CDR1 is MNHNS and CDR2 SASEGT. The ends lost 0 bases at V and 6 bases at J; junction bases unmatched: 3. CDR3 residues: CASSEAEGQGAEAFF. The CDR3 DNA follows: TGTGCCAGCAGTGAAGCGGAGGGACAGGGGGCTGAAGCTTTCTTT.

The chain couples TRBV19 to TRBJ2-1, with 10 bases matching TRBD2. Germline lookup yields CDR1 LNHDA and CDR2 SQIVND (reference sequence). The CDR3 loop spans 16 amino acids. The ends lost 5 bases at V and 6 bases at J; junction bases unmatched: 10. This CDR3 reads CASSSVLAGVGNEQFF. The CDR3 DNA sequence: TGTGCCAGTAGTTCAGTGCTAGCGGGAGTGGGCAATGAGCAGTTCTTC.

The chain combines TRBV11-3 with TRBJ2-1; D is perhaps TRBD2 (6 bases). The CDR3 has 16 amino acids. Trimming removed 4 bases from V and 6 bases from J, with 19 bases in between. Per the germline V gene, CDR1 is SGHNT and CDR2 is YENEEA. Here the CDR3 reads CASSSLREALGNEQFF. Here the CDR3 DNA reads TGTGCCAGCAGCTCGCTAAGGGAGGCTTTGGGCAATGAGCAGTTCTTC. Full variable domain (remainder filled in from reference TRBV11-3 and TRBJ2-1): EAGVVQSPRYKIIEKKQPVAFWCNPISGHNTLYWYLQNLGQGPELLIRYENEEAVDDSQLPKDRFSAERLKGVDSTLKIQPAELGDSAVYLCASSSLREALGNEQFFGPGTRLTVL.

V and J are TRBV9 and TRBJ1-1; D gene unclear. V gave up 0 bases and J gave up 4 bases, with 10 bases separating them. Germline V gene sequence: CDR1 SGDLS, CDR2 YYNGEE. CDR3 size: 14 residues. The CDR3 bases are TGTGCCAGCAGCGTAGAGCAGAGAGGCACTGAAGCTTTCTTT. Amino acid sequence: CASSVEQRGTEAFF.

The rearrangement links TRBV11-3 to TRBJ1-1; D is possibly TRBD1 (5 bases). The CDR3 has 14 residues. Germline V gene data show CDR1 as SGHNT and CDR2 as YENEEA. V gave up 0 bases and J gave up 5 bases, with 10 bases separating them. The CDR3 nucleotides read TGTGCCAGCAGCTTAGAAGGGGTTTGGACTGAAGCTTTCTTT. Its protein is CASSLEGVWTEAFF. Combining the CDR3 with reference TRBV11-3 and TRBJ1-1 gives the whole variable domain EAGVVQSPRYKIIEKKQPVAFWCNPISGHNTLYWYLQNLGQGPELLIRYENEEAVDDSQLPKDRFSAERLKGVDSTLKIQPAELGDSAVYLCASSLEGVWTEAFFGQGTRLTVV.

The V call is TRBV6-1, the J call TRBJ1-1; a weak D match, TRBD1 (5 bases). V lost 6 bases, J lost 4 bases, and 15 bases lay in between. The length of the CDR3 is 14 residues. Germline lookup yields CDR1 MNHNS and CDR2 SASEGT. The CDR3 region is CASRDTGKLTEAFF. CDR3 nucleotides: TGTGCCAGCAGGGATACAGGAAAGCTCACTGAAGCTTTCTTT.

The chain recombines TRBV5-8 with TRBJ2-3; tentative D call: TRBD2 (5 bases). Germline V gives CDR1 SGHTS, CDR2 YDEGEE. Trimming took off 4 bases at V and 5 bases at J, with 17 bases between the two ends. This CDR3 contains 15 residues. CDR3 bases: TGTGCCAGCAGCCGGACTGCAGTGCTTGGAGATACGCAGTATTTT. It yields the protein CASSRTAVLGDTQYF.

V and J are TRBV6-5 and TRBJ1-2, with D uncertain. The CDR3 extends over 14 amino acids. The germline V gene has CDR1 MNHEY and CDR2 SVGAGI. V lost 8 bases and J lost 4, with 17 bases in between. CDR3 in amino acids: CASSVSSTVYGYTF. In nucleotides, the CDR3 is TGTGCCAGCTCCGTATCCTCTACAGTCTATGGCTACACCTTC.

On this clone: The sample contains more than one DNA sequence encoding this CDR3. J is TRBJ2-3 and V is TRBV7-9, with 13 positions matching TRBD2. The J segment lost 2 bases and the V segment lost 1 base, leaving 9 bases of the junction unmatched. This CDR3 region has 19 residues. Looked up from germline, CDR1 is SEHNR and CDR2 is FQNEAQ (reference sequence). The CDR3 coding sequence is TGTGCCAGCAGCTTAGGGGTCCTAGGGACTAGCGGGAACACAGATACGCAGTATTTT. It codes for CASSLGVLGTSGNTDTQYF.

The chain has TRBV9 and TRBJ1-2; D gene ambiguous. The V gene lost 3 bases and the J gene lost 4 bases, with 16 bases spanning the gap. CDR1 SGDLS and CDR2 YYNGEE come from the germline V gene. CDR3 length: 15 amino acids. The CDR3 DNA is TGTGCCAGCAGCGCCCCATGGGTTTCGGGCTATGGCTACACCTTC. It specifies CASSAPWVSGYGYTF.

The chain joins TRBV6-1 to TRBJ2-7; 9 bases are shared with TRBD1. The CDR3 is 12 amino acids. CDR1 is MNHNS and CDR2 is SASEGT in the germline V gene. V trimming: 6 bases; J trimming: 7 bases; junction bases outside the gene matches: 4. DNA of the CDR3: TGTGCCAGCAGGCCGGGACAGGGAGAGCAGTACTTC. Its protein is CASRPGQGEQYF.